What follows is one T cell receptor (beta chain) and its context. Single viable CD3+CD4+CD8-CD45RO+ cells were sorted as the memory CD4+ T cells. The entry originates in a study of memory CD4+ T cells and cytomegalovirus serostatus. Germline V lookup: CDR1 SNHLY, CDR2 FYNNEI. This CDR3 is 14 amino acids long. V was pared by 2 bases and J by 9 bases, with 9 bases of the junction left unmatched. Profiling relied on immunoSEQ multiplex PCR, and the TCRdb table lists in-frame clones only, not all of them. The sample includes 56,000 or so clones, 80% of them seen just once. The chain joins TRBV2 to TRBJ1-1; 7 nucleotides line up with TRBD1. The sequencing sample was made of memory CD4+ T cells from blood. This receptor was identified in an adult in good health and CMV-seronegative. Some clones in this sample may be carry-over from other donors' samples. The CDR3 sequence is CASSEKTAGGKAFF. The CDR3 DNA follows: TGTGCCAGCAGTGAAAAAACAGCAGGGGGGAAAGCTTTCTTT.